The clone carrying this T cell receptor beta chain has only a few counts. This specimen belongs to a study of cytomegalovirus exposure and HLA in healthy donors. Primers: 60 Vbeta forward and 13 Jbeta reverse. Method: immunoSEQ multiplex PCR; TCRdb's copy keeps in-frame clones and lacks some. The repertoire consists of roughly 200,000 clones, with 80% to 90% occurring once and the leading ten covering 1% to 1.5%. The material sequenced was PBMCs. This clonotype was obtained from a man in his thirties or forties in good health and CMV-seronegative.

The CDR3 nucleotides are TGTGCCAGCAGCTTAGTAGGGAGGGCCGTCAACAATGAGCAGTTCTTC. Protein product: CASSLVGRAVNNEQFF. The J gene is TRBJ2-1, the V gene TRBV7-8, with 7 bases identical to TRBD2. Germline CDR1 and CDR2: SGHVS and FQNEAQ. This CDR3 spans 16 amino acids. V was pared by 1 base and J by 5 bases, with 8 bases of the junction left unmatched.